This TCR beta chain stems from a study of blood T cell repertoires in COVID-19. As for the study in general: There were acute and convalescent COVID-19 samples, and they came from the United States, Italy and Spain. The analysed material was cDNA or gDNA that came from T cells, B-cell-depleted T cells, or PBMCs.

As processed by the authors: Reference gene primer amplification in the assay estimated nucleated cell counts. Here immunoSEQ multiplex PCR was the method, and the copy in TCRdb shows in-frame clones only, minus some. Clone size and the V and J calls come from that table; the DNA yielded D and trimming. The sample lists 110,000 or so clones; 80% to 90% were seen once. CDR3 length equals 13 residues. Germline V CDR1 and CDR2: LGHDT, YNNKEL (reference sequence). J was trimmed by 10 bases and V by 3 bases; bases with no gene match: 4. This clonotype was obtained from a human donor in a cohort sampled during active COVID-19. This chain uses TRBV3-1 (or the pseudogene TRBV3-2) with TRBJ2-1; 9 positions agree with TRBD2. Sequencing input: peripheral blood. The CDR3 protein is CASSHTGTSEQFF. The CDR3 DNA sequence: TGTGCCAGCAGCCATACCGGGACTAGCGAGCAGTTCTTC.